This T cell receptor beta chain was observed in a study of blood T cells in healthy people across ages. Approximately 10 milliliters of peripheral blood were drawn from each donor into EDTA-treated tubes. Concerning this clonotype itself: Its antigen is still unknown.

V was pared by 6 bases and J by 0 bases, with 9 bases between. The length of the CDR3 is 15 residues. Primed by a sample-barcoded 5' primer and a J-beta primer mix, a second PCR proceeded for 7 to 11 cycles. MiXCR was run by TCRdb on the 5' RACE reads, yielding one entry per CDR3 protein. The table lists around 790,000 distinct CDR3 sequences, about 42% of them singletons. Study results and caveats: TCR beta diversity was tightly associated with the proportion of naive T cells.

The chain couples TRBV12-3 or TRBV12-4 to TRBJ1-6, with unresolved D. Input material: blood. The source of this sequence is a man aged 60 to 69 in good health. The CDR3 is CASRTSGSYNSPLHF. The CDR3 region has the DNA TGTGCCAGCAGGACGTCGGGCTCCTATAATTCACCCCTCCACTTT.